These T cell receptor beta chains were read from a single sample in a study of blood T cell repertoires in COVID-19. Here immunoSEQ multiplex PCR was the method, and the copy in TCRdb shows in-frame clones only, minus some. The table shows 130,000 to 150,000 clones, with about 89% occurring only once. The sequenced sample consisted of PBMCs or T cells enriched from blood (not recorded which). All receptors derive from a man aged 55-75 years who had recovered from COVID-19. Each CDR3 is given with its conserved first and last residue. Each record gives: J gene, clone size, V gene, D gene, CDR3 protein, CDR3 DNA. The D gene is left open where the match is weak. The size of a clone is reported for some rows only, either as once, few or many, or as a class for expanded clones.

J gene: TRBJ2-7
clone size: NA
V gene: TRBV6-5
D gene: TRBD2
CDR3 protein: CASSYHPKGGFYEQYF
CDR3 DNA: TGTGCCAGCAGTTACCACCCTAAGGGAGGGTTCTACGAGCAGTACTTC

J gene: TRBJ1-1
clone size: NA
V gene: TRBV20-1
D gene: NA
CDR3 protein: CSAPDSPEAFF
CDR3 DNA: TGCAGTGCTCCCGACTCTCCTGAAGCTTTCTTT

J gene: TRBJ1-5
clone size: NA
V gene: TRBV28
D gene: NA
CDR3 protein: CASQVGGHSNQPQHF
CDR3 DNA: TGTGCCAGCCAGGTGGGGGGTCATAGCAATCAGCCCCAGCATTTT

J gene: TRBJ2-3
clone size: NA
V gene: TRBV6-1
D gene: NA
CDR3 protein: CASSLVGGQTDTQYF
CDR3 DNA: TGTGCCAGCAGTCTAGTCGGTGGCCAGACAGATACGCAGTATTTT

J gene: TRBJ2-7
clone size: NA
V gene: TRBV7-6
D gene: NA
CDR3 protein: CASSLALGYEQYF
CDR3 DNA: TGTGCCAGCAGCTTAGCGCTAGGCTACGAGCAGTACTTC

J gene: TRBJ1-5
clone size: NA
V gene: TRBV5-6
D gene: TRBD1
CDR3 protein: CASSFWDRGFGQPQHF
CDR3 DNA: TGTGCCAGCAGCTTTTGGGACAGGGGTTTTGGTCAGCCCCAGCATTTT

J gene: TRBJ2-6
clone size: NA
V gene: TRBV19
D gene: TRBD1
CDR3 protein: CASTGAGANVLTF
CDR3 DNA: TGTGCCAGCACAGGGGCTGGGGCCAACGTCCTGACTTTC

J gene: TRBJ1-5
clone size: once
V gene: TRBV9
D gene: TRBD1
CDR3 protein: CASSRDRSNQPQHF
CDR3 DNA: TGTGCCAGCAGCCGGGACAGATCCAATCAGCCCCAGCATTTT

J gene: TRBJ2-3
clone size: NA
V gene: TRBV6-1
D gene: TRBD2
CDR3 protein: CASSDWGGQYF
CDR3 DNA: TGTGCCAGCAGTGATTGGGGGGGGCAGTATTTT

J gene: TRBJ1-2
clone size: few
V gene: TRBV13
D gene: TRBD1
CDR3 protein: CASSSSETGNYGYTF
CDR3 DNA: TGTGCCAGCAGCTCCTCCGAGACAGGGAACTATGGCTACACCTTC

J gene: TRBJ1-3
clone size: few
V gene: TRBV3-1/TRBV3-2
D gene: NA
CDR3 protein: CASSLRLLKPGNTIYF
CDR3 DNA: TGTGCCAGCAGTCTAAGACTTCTAAAGCCTGGAAACACCATATATTTT

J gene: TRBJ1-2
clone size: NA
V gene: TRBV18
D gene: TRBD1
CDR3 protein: CASSTRTGTYDYGYTF
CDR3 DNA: TGTGCCAGCTCAACGCGGACAGGGACCTACGACTATGGCTACACCTTC

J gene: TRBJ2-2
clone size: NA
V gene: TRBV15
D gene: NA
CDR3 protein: CATSRGRENTGELFF
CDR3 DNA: TGTGCCACCAGCAGAGGGCGGGAGAACACCGGGGAGCTGTTTTTT

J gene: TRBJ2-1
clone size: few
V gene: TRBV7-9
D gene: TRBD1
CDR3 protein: CASSLGQRLYNEQFF
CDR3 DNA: TGTGCCAGCAGCTTGGGACAGAGGCTCTACAATGAGCAGTTCTTC

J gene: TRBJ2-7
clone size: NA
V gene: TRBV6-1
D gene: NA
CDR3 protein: CASSESGRAYEQYF
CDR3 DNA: TGTGCCAGCAGTGAAAGTGGCAGGGCCTACGAGCAGTACTTC

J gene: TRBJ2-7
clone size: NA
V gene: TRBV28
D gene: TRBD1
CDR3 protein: CASSLTGTGPEQYF
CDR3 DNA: TGTGCCAGCAGTCTAACCGGGACAGGGCCCGAGCAGTACTTC

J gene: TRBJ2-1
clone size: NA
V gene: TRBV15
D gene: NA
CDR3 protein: CATSRGPRGGSYNEQFF
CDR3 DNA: TGTGCCACCAGCAGAGGCCCGAGGGGGGGCTCCTACAATGAGCAGTTCTTC

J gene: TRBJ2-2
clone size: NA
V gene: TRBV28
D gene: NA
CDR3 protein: CATRYSNTGELFF
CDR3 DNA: TGTGCCACCAGGTACAGCAACACCGGGGAGCTGTTTTTT

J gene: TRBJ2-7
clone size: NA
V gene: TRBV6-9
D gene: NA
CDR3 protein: CASSPFSPYEQYF
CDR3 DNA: TGTGCCAGCAGTCCTTTTAGTCCCTACGAGCAGTACTTC

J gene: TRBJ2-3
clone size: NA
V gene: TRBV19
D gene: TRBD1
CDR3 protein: CAAGQGLMDTQYF
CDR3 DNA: TGTGCCGCGGGACAGGGACTTATGGATACGCAGTATTTT

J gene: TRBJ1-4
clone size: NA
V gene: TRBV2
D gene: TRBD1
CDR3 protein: CASTQEGQGEKLFF
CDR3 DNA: TGTGCTAGCACCCAAGAGGGACAGGGGGAAAAACTGTTTTTT

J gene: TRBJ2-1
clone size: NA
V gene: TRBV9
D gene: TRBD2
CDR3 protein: CASSARGTSGYNEQFF
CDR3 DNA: TGTGCCAGCAGCGCAAGAGGGACTAGCGGTTACAATGAGCAGTTCTTC

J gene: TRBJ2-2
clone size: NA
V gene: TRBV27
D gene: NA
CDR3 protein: CASSFQGLDPGELFF
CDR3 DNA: TGTGCCAGCAGTTTCCAGGGTCTCGATCCCGGGGAGCTGTTTTTT

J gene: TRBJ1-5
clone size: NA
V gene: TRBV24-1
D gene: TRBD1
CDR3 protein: CATSDTRGRQPQHF
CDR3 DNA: TGTGCCACCAGTGATACTAGGGGGCGGCAGCCCCAGCATTTT

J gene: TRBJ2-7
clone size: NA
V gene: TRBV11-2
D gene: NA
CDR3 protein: CASSPYYEQYF
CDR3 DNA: TGTGCCAGCAGCCCGTACTACGAGCAGTACTTC

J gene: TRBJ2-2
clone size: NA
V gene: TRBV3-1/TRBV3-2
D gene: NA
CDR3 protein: CASSPVQTASGELFF
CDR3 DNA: TGTGCCAGCAGCCCCGTGCAGACTGCGTCCGGGGAGCTGTTTTTT

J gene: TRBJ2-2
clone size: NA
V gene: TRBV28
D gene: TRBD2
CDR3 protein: CASRLAVTGELFF
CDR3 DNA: TGTGCCAGTCGACTAGCGGTCACCGGGGAGCTGTTTTTT

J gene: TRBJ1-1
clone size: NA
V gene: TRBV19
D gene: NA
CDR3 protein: CASSSGTYTEAFF
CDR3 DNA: TGTGCCAGTAGTAGCGGGACCTACACTGAAGCTTTCTTT

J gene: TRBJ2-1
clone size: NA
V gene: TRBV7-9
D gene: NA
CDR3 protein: CASSLATSAADNEQFF
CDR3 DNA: TGTGCCAGCAGCTTAGCAACATCAGCGGCGGACAATGAGCAGTTCTTC

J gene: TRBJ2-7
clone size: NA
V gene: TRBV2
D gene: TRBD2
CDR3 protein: CASTGGSGGAREQYF
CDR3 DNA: TGTGCCAGCACCGGGGGTAGCGGGGGGGCCCGCGAGCAGTACTTC

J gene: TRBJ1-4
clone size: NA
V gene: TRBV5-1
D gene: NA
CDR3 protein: CASSLARVGEKLFF
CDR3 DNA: TGCGCCAGCAGCTTGGCCAGGGTAGGGGAAAAACTGTTTTTT

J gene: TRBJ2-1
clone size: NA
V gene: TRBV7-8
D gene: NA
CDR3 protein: CASSLAVGSYNEQFF
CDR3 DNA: TGTGCCAGCAGCTTAGCAGTCGGTTCCTACAATGAGCAGTTCTTC

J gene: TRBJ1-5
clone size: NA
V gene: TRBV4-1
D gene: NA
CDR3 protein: CASSQVGGGYNQPQHF
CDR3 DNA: TGCGCCAGCAGCCAAGTCGGTGGGGGCTACAATCAGCCCCAGCATTTT

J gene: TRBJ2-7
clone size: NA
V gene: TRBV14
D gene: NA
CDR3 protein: CASSQQGSQGPWVSYEQYF
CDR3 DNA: TGTGCCAGCAGCCAGCAGGGGAGTCAAGGTCCATGGGTCTCCTACGAGCAGTACTTC

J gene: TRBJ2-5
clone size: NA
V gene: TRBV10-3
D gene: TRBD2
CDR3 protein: CAIRHREGEETQYF
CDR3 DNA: TGTGCCATCCGCCACCGGGAGGGAGAAGAGACCCAGTACTTC

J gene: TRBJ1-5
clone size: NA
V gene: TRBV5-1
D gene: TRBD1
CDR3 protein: CASSEGTGDQPQHF
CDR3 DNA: TGCGCCAGCAGCGAGGGGACAGGGGATCAGCCCCAGCATTTT

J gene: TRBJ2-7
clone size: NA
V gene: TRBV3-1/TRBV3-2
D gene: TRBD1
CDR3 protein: CASSLRDRGLGSYEQYF
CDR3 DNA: TGTGCCAGCAGCCTCCGGGACAGGGGCTTAGGTTCCTACGAGCAGTACTTC

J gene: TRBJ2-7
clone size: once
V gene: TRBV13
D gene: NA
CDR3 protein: CASSEQTYEQYF
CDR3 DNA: TGTGCCAGCAGCGAACAGACCTACGAGCAGTACTTC

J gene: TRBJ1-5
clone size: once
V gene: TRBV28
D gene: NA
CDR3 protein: CASARGFHQPQHF
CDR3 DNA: TGTGCCAGTGCCAGAGGGTTTCATCAGCCCCAGCATTTT

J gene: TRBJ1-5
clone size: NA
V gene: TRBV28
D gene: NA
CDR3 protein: CASTGGGFGNQPQHF
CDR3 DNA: TGTGCCAGCACCGGGGGAGGGTTCGGCAATCAGCCCCAGCATTTT

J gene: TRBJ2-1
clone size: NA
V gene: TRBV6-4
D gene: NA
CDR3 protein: CASSQEQGYNEQFF
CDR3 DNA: TGTGCCAGCAGTCAGGAACAGGGCTACAATGAGCAGTTCTTC

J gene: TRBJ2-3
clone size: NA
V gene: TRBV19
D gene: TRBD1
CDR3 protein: CASSMDRPLTDTQYF
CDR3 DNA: TGTGCCAGTAGTATGGACAGGCCACTCACAGATACGCAGTATTTT

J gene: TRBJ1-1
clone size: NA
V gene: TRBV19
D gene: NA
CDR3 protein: CASSEGSVTEAFF
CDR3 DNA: TGTGCCAGTAGTGAGGGCTCGGTCACTGAAGCTTTCTTT

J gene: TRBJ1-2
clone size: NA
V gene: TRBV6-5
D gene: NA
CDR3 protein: CASSYSLGGPIGGYTF
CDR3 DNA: TGTGCCAGCAGTTATTCCTTGGGGGGACCTATTGGAGGCTACACCTTC

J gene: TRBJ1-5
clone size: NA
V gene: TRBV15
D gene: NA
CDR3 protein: CATSRGYYRANNQPQHF
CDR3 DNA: TGTGCCACCAGCAGAGGATACTACAGGGCAAACAATCAGCCCCAGCATTTT

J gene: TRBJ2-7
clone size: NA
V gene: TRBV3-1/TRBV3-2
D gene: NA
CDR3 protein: CASSQGPSGFYEQYF
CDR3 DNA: TGTGCCAGCAGCCAGGGCCCAAGCGGGTTCTACGAGCAGTACTTC

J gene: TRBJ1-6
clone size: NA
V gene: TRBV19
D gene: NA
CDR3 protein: CASSSLRGSPLHF
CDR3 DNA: TGTGCCAGTAGTAGTCTTCGGGGTTCACCCCTCCACTTT

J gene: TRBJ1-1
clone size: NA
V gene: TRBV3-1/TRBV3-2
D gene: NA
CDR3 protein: CASSQDWRGAGEAFF
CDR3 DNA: TGTGCCAGCAGCCAAGATTGGAGGGGCGCAGGTGAAGCTTTCTTT

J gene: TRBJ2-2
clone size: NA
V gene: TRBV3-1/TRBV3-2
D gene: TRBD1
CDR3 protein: CASSQEGWGQGNTGELFF
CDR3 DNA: TGTGCCAGCAGCCAAGAAGGGTGGGGACAGGGGAACACCGGGGAGCTGTTTTTT

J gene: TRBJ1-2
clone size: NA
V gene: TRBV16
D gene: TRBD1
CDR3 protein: CASSSGQNYGYTF
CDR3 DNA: TGTGCCAGCAGCTCGGGACAGAACTATGGCTACACCTTC

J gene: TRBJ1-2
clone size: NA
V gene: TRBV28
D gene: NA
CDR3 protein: CASSLGPIGYTF
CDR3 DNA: TGTGCCAGCAGTTTAGGGCCCATTGGCTACACCTTC

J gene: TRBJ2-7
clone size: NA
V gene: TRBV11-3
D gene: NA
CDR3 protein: CASSLGSSSYEQYF
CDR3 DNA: TGTGCCAGCAGCTTAGGGTCCAGCTCCTACGAGCAGTACTTC

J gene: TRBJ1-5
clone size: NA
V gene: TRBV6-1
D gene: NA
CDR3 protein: CASSEGGGDQPQHF
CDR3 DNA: TGTGCCAGCAGTGAAGGGGGGGGAGATCAGCCCCAGCATTTT

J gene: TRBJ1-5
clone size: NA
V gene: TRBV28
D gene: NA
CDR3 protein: CASSQQGPQHF
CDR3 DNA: TGTGCCAGCAGTCAGCAGGGGCCCCAGCATTTT

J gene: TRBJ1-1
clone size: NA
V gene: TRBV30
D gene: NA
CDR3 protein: CAWSGTGYNTEAFF
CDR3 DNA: TGTGCCTGGAGCGGCACAGGGTATAACACTGAAGCTTTCTTT